A single sample is the source of the 27 T cell receptor beta chains below, sequenced in a study of T cells in Graves' hyperthyroidism and ophthalmopathy. Amplified TCR beta CDR3 regions came from RNA transcripts. First-round RT-PCR with HTBI primers amplified the TCR CDR3 region. TCRdb recomputed calls from the multiplex PCR reads with MiXCR, one row per CDR3 protein. The table records approximately 200,000 distinct CDR3 sequences, 15% to 20% of them present only once. Input material: blood. The receptor source for this set is a man aged 40-49 years with Graves' hyperthyroidism.

This chain uses TRBV20-1 with TRBJ2-7; 8 bases fit TRBD1. CDR3 length equals 15 residues. CDR1 and CDR2 from the germline V gene are DFQATT and SNEGSKA (reference sequence). Trimming removed 0 bases from V and 5 bases from J; junction bases left unmatched: 9. CDR3: CSARDHRTGLHEQYF. The CDR3 DNA reads TGCAGTGCTAGAGATCACCGGACAGGGCTCCACGAGCAGTACTTC.

Concerning this clonotype: A much larger clone differs from this one at a single base, so this may be a read error. The chain is built from TRBV6-2 or TRBV6-3 and TRBJ2-2; D is undetermined. Trimming shortened V by 11 bases and J by 0 bases, and 13 bases separated the two germline ends. The CDR3 runs to 14 residues. Germline CDR1 reads MNHEY; CDR2 reads SVGEGT. CDR3 region: CAGTTASNTGELFF. CDR3 nucleotide sequence: TGTGCCGGCACCACTGCTTCGAACACCGGGGAGCTGTTTTTT.

This clonotype was observed many times. This sequence joins TRBV20-1 and TRBJ2-3, with D tentatively TRBD1 or TRBD2 (5 bases each). There are 15 residues in the CDR3. CDR1 and CDR2 (germline): DFQATT, SNEGSKA (reference sequence). V gave up 6 bases and J gave up 0 bases, with 16 bases separating them. The CDR3 nucleotides read TGCAGTGCACGAGTGGGGCGGGCTAGCACAGATACGCAGTATTTT. It encodes CSARVGRASTDTQYF.

J is TRBJ2-5 and V is TRBV3-1; unclear D gene. V lost 0 bases to trimming and J lost 3 bases, with 11 bases between them. This CDR3 is built from 15 residues. Germline V gene sequence: CDR1 LGHDT, CDR2 YNNKEL (reference sequence). The CDR3 reads CASSQEVRVEETQYF. The CDR3 nucleotides read TGTGCCAGCAGCCAAGAAGTTCGGGTGGAAGAGACCCAGTACTTC.

This clonotype showed up just a few times. J is TRBJ1-3 and V is TRBV11-2; 11 bases fit TRBD1. V lost 0 bases to trimming and J lost 4 bases; unmatched junction nucleotides: 5. From germline, CDR1 is SGHAT and CDR2 FQNNGV. This CDR3 comprises 17 residues. In nucleotides, the CDR3 is TGTGCCAGCAGCTTAGATGGGGACAGGGGGTACGGAAACACCATATATTTT. Its protein product is CASSLDGDRGYGNTIYF.

Turning to this clonotype: One end of the junction fails to match germline, which may point to a read error. The genes are TRBV2 and TRBJ1-5; D possibly corresponds to TRBD1 (5 bases). The CDR3 has 14 residues. CDR1 and CDR2 (germline): SNHLY, FYNNEI. The CDR3 DNA reads as TGTGCCAGCAGTGAGGTCCAGGGTGATCAGCTCCAGCATTTT. Translating gives CASSEVQGDQLQHF.

This clonotype was recorded many times. V usage is TRBV20-1 and J usage is TRBJ2-1, with D possibly TRBD1 on 5 matching bases. This CDR3 is built from 13 residues. The V and J ends lost 3 bases and 4 bases respectively, with 10 bases between them. CDR1 and CDR2 from the germline V gene are DFQATT and SNEGSKA (reference sequence). CDR3 amino acids: CSASLPGYNEQFF. In DNA, the CDR3 is TGCAGTGCTAGTTTGCCAGGGTACAATGAGCAGTTCTTC.

This clonotype was picked up a small number of times. The rearrangement uses TRBV12-3 or TRBV12-4 and TRBJ2-5; D uncertain. V dropped 3 bases and J dropped 5 bases, with 10 bases sitting between them. The CDR3 covers 13 residues. The CDR3 spells CASSFSPRETQYF. The CDR3 nucleotides read TGTGCCAGCAGTTTCTCGCCTCGGGAGACCCAGTACTTC.

This clonotype was detected ten times or more. The chain recombines TRBV7-9 with TRBJ2-1; 7 bases match TRBD1. V was clipped by 5 bases and J by 12 bases; unmatched bases: 16. The CDR3 has 15 amino acids. From germline, CDR1 is SEHNR and CDR2 FQNEAQ (reference sequence). The CDR3 region has the DNA TGTGCCAGCAGCCCCCAAGGGACAGCCAACCGAGGGCAGTTCTTC. It codes for CASSPQGTANRGQFF.

This clonotype was recorded at least ten times. The gene calls are TRBV4-3 and TRBJ1-1; D remains unclear. Germline V gives CDR1 LGHNA, CDR2 YSLEER. The germline V and J ends were trimmed by 1 base and 9 bases, with 6 bases remaining between them. The CDR3 extends over 11 amino acids. CDR3 nucleotides: TGCGCCAGCAGCCAAGGCGGGCAAGCTTTCTTT. It codes for CASSQGGQAFF.

The chain couples TRBV5-5 to TRBJ1-3; unclear D gene. Germline V gene sequence: CDR1 SGHKS, CDR2 YYEKEE (reference sequence). V dropped 3 bases and J dropped 0 bases, with 13 bases sitting between them. This CDR3 region has 16 residues. This CDR3 reads CASSSPGDNSGNTIYF. As DNA, the CDR3 is TGTGCCAGCAGCTCCCCGGGAGATAACTCTGGAAACACCATATATTTT.

This clonotype was counted many times. The chain couples TRBV28 to TRBJ1-2; 8 bases align to TRBD1. The V gene's germline CDR1 is MDHEN and CDR2 SYDVKM. Trimming cost V 3 bases and J 1 base; bases outside gene matches: 7. CDR3 length: 16 amino acids. CDR3 DNA: TGTGCCAGCAGTTTGCCCTGGACAGGGATTAACTATGGCTACACCTTC. Amino acid sequence: CASSLPWTGINYGYTF.

For this clonotype: One base away lies a much larger clone, so this may be a sequencing read error. The rearrangement joins TRBV20-1 to TRBJ1-1; D unclear. From germline, CDR1 is DFQATT and CDR2 SNEGSKA (reference sequence). The length of the CDR3 is 12 residues. With 3 bases removed from V and 1 base from J, the gap between germline ends came to 6 bases. The CDR3 sequence is CSASPTNTEAFF. The CDR3 nucleotides read TGCAGTGCTAGCCCTACGAACACTGAAGCTTTCTTT.

This clonotype was picked up many times. The chain joins TRBV28 to TRBJ1-2; maybe TRBD1 (6 bases). Trimming shortened V by 3 bases and J by 2 bases, and 16 bases separated the two germline ends. There are 16 residues in the CDR3. CDR1 is MDHEN and CDR2 is SYDVKM in the germline V gene. As DNA, the CDR3 is TGTGCCAGCAGTTTGGTAGGGGGTGGAACCAACTATGGCTACACCTTC. It yields the protein CASSLVGGGTNYGYTF.

This clonotype was recorded at least ten times. The V gene is TRBV7-9, the J gene TRBJ1-5; 7 bases match TRBD1. The CDR3 extends over 14 amino acids. In germline, CDR1 is SEHNR, CDR2 FQNEAQ (reference sequence). Trimming at V came to 5 bases and at J to 3 bases, leaving 4 bases not matched to a gene. CDR3 region: CASSLQGDNQPQHF. In DNA, the CDR3 is TGTGCCAGCAGCCTTCAGGGGGACAATCAGCCCCAGCATTTT.

In this sample, this clonotype turned up many times. The chain recombines TRBV20-1 with TRBJ2-7; D may match TRBD1 or TRBD2 (5 bases each). V lost 0 bases and J 2 bases, leaving 17 bases between the germline ends. Looked up from germline, CDR1 is DFQATT and CDR2 is SNEGSKA (reference sequence). The CDR3 loop spans 16 amino acids. CDR3 nucleotides: TGCAGTGCTAGAGACCCAGGGAGACCTAATCCCTACGAGCAGTACTTC. It translates to CSARDPGRPNPYEQYF.

The V call is TRBV7-9, the J call TRBJ2-3, with D perhaps TRBD1 (6 bases). Trimming took off 1 base at V and 7 bases at J, with 21 bases between the two ends. Germline lookup yields CDR1 SEHNR and CDR2 FQNEAQ (reference sequence). CDR3 length: 17 amino acids. CDR3 sequence reads: CASSLVGVQGALNTQYF. CDR3 in DNA: TGTGCCAGCAGCTTAGTCGGGGTACAGGGAGCCTTAAATACGCAGTATTTT.

J is TRBJ1-5 and V is TRBV4-3; the D gene is possibly TRBD1 (5 bases). This CDR3 is 18 amino acids long. Germline CDR1 reads LGHNA; CDR2 reads YSLEER. V gave up 0 bases and J gave up 0 bases, with 15 bases separating them. The CDR3 is CASSQDLGGGDSNQPQHF. The DNA of the CDR3 is TGCGCCAGCAGCCAAGATCTTGGGGGAGGCGATAGCAATCAGCCCCAGCATTTT.

This clonotype was counted ten times or more. For the CDR3, the DNA is TGTGCCAGCAGTTACTCGAAGGCTAGACTAGCGGGGCGCGGCGAGCAGTTCTTC. Its translation is CASSYSKARLAGRGEQFF. J is TRBJ2-1 and V is TRBV6-2 or TRBV6-3; 11 positions match TRBD2. CDR1 MNHEY and CDR2 SVGEGT come from the germline V gene. This CDR3 is 18 amino acids long. With 0 bases clipped from V and 10 bases from J, the junction kept 14 bases outside the gene matches.

This clonotype was counted at least ten times. This sequence joins TRBV7-2 and TRBJ2-1; 10 bases fit TRBD2. The CDR3 covers 15 residues. J was trimmed by 5 bases and V by 4 bases; bases with no gene match: 5. Looked up from germline, CDR1 is SGHTA and CDR2 is FQGNSA. The CDR3 nucleotides read TGTGCCAGCAGCTCTCTAGCGGGGGCCCACAATGAGCAGTTCTTC. Protein product: CASSSLAGAHNEQFF.

At least ten counts were recorded for this clonotype. Its ends do not fully match the called genes, so a read error is possible. The chain links TRBV7-9 to TRBJ2-7; 7 bases map to TRBD1. The CDR3 contains 14 residues. In germline, CDR1 is SEHNR, CDR2 FQNEAQ (reference sequence). DNA of the CDR3: TGCGCCAGCAGCTTGGTTGCAGGGGGCTACGAGCAGTACTTC. It encodes CASSLVAGGYEQYF.

This clonotype has a count of ten or more. J is TRBJ2-5 and V is TRBV18; 15 bases are shared with TRBD2. CDR1 is KGHSH and CDR2 is LQKENI in the germline V gene. This CDR3 is 18 amino acids long. V shed 5 bases, J shed 0 bases, and the junction held 7 bases outside the gene matches. CDR3 region: CASSAPGTSGGHQETQYF. The CDR3, as DNA: TGTGCCAGCTCAGCCCCCGGGACTAGCGGGGGGCACCAAGAGACCCAGTACTTC.

This clonotype occurred many times. The chain is built from TRBV2 and TRBJ1-1; D is perhaps TRBD1 (6 bases). CDR3 length: 14 residues. Looked up from germline, CDR1 is SNHLY and CDR2 is FYNNEI. V was cut by 6 bases and J by 1 base, with 12 bases left in between. The CDR3: CASRIGTPNTEAFF. The CDR3 DNA sequence: TGTGCCAGCAGGATAGGGACACCGAACACTGAAGCTTTCTTT.

This clonotype was counted at least ten times. The J gene is TRBJ2-1, the V gene TRBV9; 9 bases align to TRBD1. Per the germline V gene, CDR1 is SGDLS and CDR2 is YYNGEE. With V trimmed by 4 bases and J by 9 bases, 11 bases remained unmatched. The length of the CDR3 is 15 residues. The CDR3, as DNA: TGTGCCAGCAGCACCTCGGGGACAGGGAACCGTGAGCAGTTCTTC. It yields the protein CASSTSGTGNREQFF.

This clonotype was counted ten times or more. This chain uses TRBV20-1 with TRBJ1-2, with 9 bases matching TRBD1. This CDR3 is 15 amino acids long. Germline V gives CDR1 DFQATT, CDR2 SNEGSKA (reference sequence). J was trimmed by 4 bases and V by 3 bases; bases with no gene match: 9. The CDR3 protein is CSASRDREFSYGYTF. In DNA, the CDR3 is TGCAGTGCTAGCCGGGACAGGGAGTTTAGCTATGGCTACACCTTC.

This clonotype occurred many times. The J gene is TRBJ1-4, the V gene TRBV7-9, with TRBD1 identical over 8 bases. Germline-derived CDR1 and CDR2 are SEHNR and FQNEAQ (reference sequence). V shed 5 bases and J 10 bases; nucleotides not matched to a gene: 3. This CDR3 contains 12 residues. CDR3 sequence: CASSPDRGKLFF. The CDR3 nucleotides are TGTGCCAGCAGCCCAGACAGGGGAAAACTGTTTTTT.

This clonotype was counted many times. V is TRBV2 and J is TRBJ1-2, with 7 nucleotides matching TRBD1. V gave up 10 bases and J gave up 0 bases; unmatched junction bases: 5. Germline V gene sequence: CDR1 SNHLY, CDR2 FYNNEI. The CDR3 runs 13 residues. CDR3 sequence (DNA): TGTGCCATCGGGGACAGCTCTAACTATGGCTACACCTTC. Translating gives CAIGDSSNYGYTF.